The clone carrying this T cell receptor beta chain appeared many times. The target antigen is unknown. The data derive from a study of neurological immune-mediated disorders. V shed 6 bases, J shed 7 bases, and the junction held 9 bases outside the gene matches. Germline V gene data show CDR1 as ENHRY and CDR2 as SYGVKD. The CDR3 extends over 13 amino acids. Volunteers attending a blood bank in Maryland, USA, served as healthy controls. The sorted libraries drew on over 900,000 T cells that were CD4+ or CD8+. Study-wide results and limits: The most TCR clonal expansion was seen in HTLV-1-associated myelopathy, whereas the least was seen in multiple sclerosis, below the level in healthy controls.

In each sequencing run, over 180 million TCR-beta sequences were generated from 15-18 subjects. MiXCR was run by TCRdb on the 5' RACE reads, yielding one entry per CDR3 protein. The table includes approximately 30,000 distinct CDR3 sequences, approximately 5% detected once. The chain carries TRBV10-3 and TRBJ2-7; 7 nucleotides agree with TRBD1. The source is a woman between 50 and 59 years old in good health. Sequenced input: CD4+ T cells from blood. The CDR3 reads CAISKQGDGEQYF. In nucleotides, the CDR3 is TGTGCCATCAGCAAGCAGGGGGACGGTGAGCAGTACTTC.